This is a list of T cell receptor beta chains from one sample in a study of blood T cell repertoires in COVID-19. Data came from immunoSEQ multiplex PCR; TCRdb stores just in-frame clones and leaves some out. The sample lists about 140,000 clones, around 90% seen once, with about 1.5% in the top ten. What was sequenced was peripheral blood. The receptors were sampled from a woman aged 55-70 years with acute or convalescent COVID-19. CDR3s include the opening cysteine and the closing phenylalanine or tryptophan. Each record gives: J gene, D gene, V gene, clone size, CDR3 DNA, CDR3 protein. The D gene is left open where the match is weak. Clone size is shown for a subset of rows, as once, few, many or a class of expanded clone.

>TRBJ1-4|TRBD1|TRBV5-1|.
TGCGCCAGCTCGGGGACAGGGAATGAAAAACTGTTTTTT
CASSGTGNEKLFF
>TRBJ2-1|.|TRBV27|.
TGTGCCAGCAGTTTATTATTCGGGTCGGGACTCTTCCAGTTCTTC
CASSLLFGSGLFQFF
>TRBJ1-2|TRBD1|TRBV27|few
TGTGCCAGCAGTTCTTTCCTAGGGACAGGGAACTATGGCTACACCTTC
CASSSFLGTGNYGYTF
>TRBJ1-5|TRBD1|TRBV19|.
TGTGCCAGTAGTTTGGGACAGGGGAATCAGCCCCAGCATTTT
CASSLGQGNQPQHF
>TRBJ1-5|.|TRBV6-5|.
TGTGCCAGCAGGCGAAATCTGAACGGCAATCAGCCCCAGCATTTT
CASRRNLNGNQPQHF
>TRBJ2-2|.|TRBV7-8|.
TGTGCCAGCAGCTTACGTTTCGGGGATTCGAACACCGGGGAGCTGTTTTTT
CASSLRFGDSNTGELFF
>TRBJ2-7|.|TRBV9|.
TGTGCCAGCAGCGTAGAGGACTTCAACTCCTACGAGCAGTACTTC
CASSVEDFNSYEQYF
>TRBJ1-1|.|TRBV6-5|.
TGTGCCAGCAGTTACGGTGGACTGAAGACCCGCACTGAAGCTTTCTTT
CASSYGGLKTRTEAFF
>TRBJ1-2|.|TRBV6-5|.
TGTGCCAGCAGTTCCTTAGGGGTAGGCAATGAAATGGGCTACACCTTC
CASSSLGVGNEMGYTF
>TRBJ1-1|TRBD1|TRBV18|.
TGTGCCAGCTCACCACCGAACAGGGGGGACCTTGAAGCTTTCTTT
CASSPPNRGDLEAFF
>TRBJ1-6|TRBD1|TRBV5-1|.
TGCGCCAGCAGCTTGGGACAGGGTAGGGATAATTCACCCCTCCACTTT
CASSLGQGRDNSPLHF
>TRBJ1-5|TRBD1|TRBV28|few
TGTGCCAGCACCCCGGGACAGCCCTCGGGACAGCCCCAGCATTTT
CASTPGQPSGQPQHF
>TRBJ2-2|TRBD2|TRBV5-4|.
TGTGCCAGCAGCTTTGGGACTAGCGGGGCACTACCAAACACCGGGGAGCTGTTTTTT
CASSFGTSGALPNTGELFF
>TRBJ1-5|TRBD1|TRBV19|.
TGTGCCAGTAGTGACAGGGGACTGTTTTCCAATCAGCCCCAGCATTTT
CASSDRGLFSNQPQHF
>TRBJ2-3|TRBD1|TRBV7-9|once
TGTGCCAGCAGCGCCGGGACAGGGGGCAACACAGATACGCAGTATTTT
CASSAGTGGNTDTQYF
>TRBJ1-2|TRBD1|TRBV6-4|.
TGTGCCAGCAGTGACTCCGGGACAGGGTTTAGCTACACCTTC
CASSDSGTGFSYTF
>TRBJ1-1|.|TRBV2|.
TGTGCCAGCAGCCGGGAGGTCCCAAACACTGAAGCTTTCTTT
CASSREVPNTEAFF
>TRBJ2-6|TRBD1|TRBV2|.
TGTGCCAGCAGTACAGGGGCCGGGGCCAACGTCCTGACTTTC
CASSTGAGANVLTF
>TRBJ1-1|TRBD1|TRBV2|.
TGTGCCAGCAGTGAAGAAGGGACAGGGAACACTGAAGCTTTCTTT
CASSEEGTGNTEAFF
>TRBJ1-3|TRBD1|TRBV3-1/TRBV3-2|.
TGTGCCAGCAGACCGGGGACAGGCTCCTGGGACACCATATATTTT
CASRPGTGSWDTIYF
>TRBJ1-3|.|TRBV11-1|.
TGTGCCAGCAGCACCCCAGGAGGATGGAACACCATATATTTT
CASSTPGGWNTIYF
>TRBJ2-1|.|TRBV24-1|few
TGTGCCACCAGTGATTCTACCCCCACCTTGAATGAGCAGTTCTTC
CATSDSTPTLNEQFF
>TRBJ2-3|.|TRBV23-1|.
TGCGCCAGCAGTCAATTTGTAGCGAGCACAGATACGCAGTATTTT
CASSQFVASTDTQYF
>TRBJ2-5|.|TRBV2|.
TGTGCCAGCACTATTCTAGCCGAAGAGACCCAGTACTTC
CASTILAEETQYF
>TRBJ2-3|TRBD1|TRBV10-3|once
TGTGCCATCAGTGAGGGGACAGGGAGCACAGATACGCAGTATTTT
CAISEGTGSTDTQYF
>TRBJ1-2|.|TRBV28|.
TGTGCCAGCAGACGGGATTTCTATGGCTACACCTTC
CASRRDFYGYTF
>TRBJ2-5|.|TRBV28|few
TGTGCCAGCAGTAACGGAGAGTACCAAGAGACCCAGTACTTC
CASSNGEYQETQYF
>TRBJ2-1|TRBD2|TRBV7-2|.
TGTGCCAGCAGCTTAGCCGGGGGGGGCACCTACAATGAGCAGTTCTTC
CASSLAGGGTYNEQFF
>TRBJ1-5|.|TRBV30|.
TGTGCCTGGAGCCGCCGGACAGACAATCAGCCCCAGCATTTT
CAWSRRTDNQPQHF
>TRBJ1-1|.|TRBV13|.
TGTGCCAGCAGCTTAACAGAGAACATGAACACTGAAGCTTTCTTT
CASSLTENMNTEAFF
>TRBJ1-1|.|TRBV19|.
TGTGCCAGTAGCCCGGGACACTTTAAGAACACTGAAGCTTTCTTT
CASSPGHFKNTEAFF
>TRBJ2-2|.|TRBV27|.
TGTGCCAGCAGTTTCCTCCCCACCGGGGAGCTGTTTTTT
CASSFLPTGELFF
>TRBJ2-1|.|TRBV10-3|.
TGTGCCATCAGCCCCTCCCCGGGGGAAGAGGAGCAGTTCTTC
CAISPSPGEEEQFF
>TRBJ2-5|TRBD2|TRBV6-6|.
TGTGCCAGCAGTGGGACTAGCGGGGGACAAGAGACCCAGTACTTC
CASSGTSGGQETQYF
>TRBJ1-1|.|TRBV6-8|.
TGTGCCAGCAGTACATACAGGGCTGAAGCTTTCTTT
CASSTYRAEAFF
>TRBJ1-3|.|TRBV11-2|.
TGTGCCAGCAGGGCCCCGGGTTCCGGAGGCACCATATATTTT
CASRAPGSGGTIYF
>TRBJ2-1|TRBD2|TRBV11-3|.
TGTGCCAGCAGCTTCGCGGGGGGGCTGAGTGAGCAGTTCTTC
CASSFAGGLSEQFF
>TRBJ1-1|TRBD1|TRBV4-1|.
TGCGCCAGCAGCCCAGATGGGGACAGGGTGGAAGCTTTCTTT
CASSPDGDRVEAFF
>TRBJ1-1|.|TRBV27|.
TGTGCCAGCAGTTTATGGGCGGGGAACACTGAAGCTTTCTTT
CASSLWAGNTEAFF
>TRBJ1-2|TRBD1|TRBV5-1|.
TGCGCCAGCAGCTCCGGGGACAGACTGGGGTATGGCTACACCTTC
CASSSGDRLGYGYTF
>TRBJ1-1|.|TRBV6-2/TRBV6-3|.
TGTGCCAGCAGTTACCCGGGGAGACTGAACACTGAAGCTTTCTTT
CASSYPGRLNTEAFF
>TRBJ2-5|TRBD2|TRBV7-8|.
TGTGCCAGCAGCCGACCAATGACTAGCGGGCAAGAGACCCAGTACTTC
CASSRPMTSGQETQYF
>TRBJ1-5|.|TRBV5-4|.
TGTGCCAGCAGCTTGGGGGGGGGCTACAATCAGCCCCAGCATTTT
CASSLGGGYNQPQHF
>TRBJ2-3|TRBD2|TRBV13|.
TGTGCCAGCAGCCTCGGGACTAGCGGGGGGGCAGCAGATACGCAGTATTTT
CASSLGTSGGAADTQYF
>TRBJ2-7|.|TRBV6-2/TRBV6-3|.
TGTGCCAGCAGTCTCCAAACGACAGCCTACGAGCAGTACTTC
CASSLQTTAYEQYF
>TRBJ1-4|.|TRBV4-2|.
TGTGCCAGCAGCTCAGGGGCTAGGGAAAAACTGTTTTTT
CASSSGAREKLFF
>TRBJ1-1|.|TRBV28|few
TGTGCCAGCAGTTTATCAGGTCGGACACTACCTTTCTTT
CASSLSGRTLPFF
>TRBJ2-7|.|TRBV3-1/TRBV3-2|.
TGTGCCAGCAGCCCGATTCCGGGCGAGCAGTACTTC
CASSPIPGEQYF